This T cell receptor (beta chain) was captured by sequencing in a study of brain T cells in children with intractable seizures. Data came from immunoSEQ multiplex PCR; TCRdb stores just in-frame clones and leaves some out. The sample comprises 340,000 or so clones, more than 85% of which are singletons, and roughly 5.7% rests with the top ten. Time point given: blood from clinic visit 5 months post-surgery; TSC patient then seizure free. Before surgery, patients took at least one anti-epileptic drug. Germline CDR1 SGDLS, CDR2 YYNGEE. This CDR3 contains 14 residues. V lost 0 bases and J 3 bases, leaving 9 bases between the germline ends.

This chain uses TRBV9 with TRBJ2-5; no definite D call. The specimen was peripheral blood, collected 4 to 5 months after surgery. The receptor was isolated from a boy in the first two years of life with tuberous sclerosis and intractable seizures. CDR3 DNA sequence: TGTGCCAGCAGCGTAGGGGCAGAAGAAGAGACCCAGTACTTC. This codes for CASSVGAEEETQYF.